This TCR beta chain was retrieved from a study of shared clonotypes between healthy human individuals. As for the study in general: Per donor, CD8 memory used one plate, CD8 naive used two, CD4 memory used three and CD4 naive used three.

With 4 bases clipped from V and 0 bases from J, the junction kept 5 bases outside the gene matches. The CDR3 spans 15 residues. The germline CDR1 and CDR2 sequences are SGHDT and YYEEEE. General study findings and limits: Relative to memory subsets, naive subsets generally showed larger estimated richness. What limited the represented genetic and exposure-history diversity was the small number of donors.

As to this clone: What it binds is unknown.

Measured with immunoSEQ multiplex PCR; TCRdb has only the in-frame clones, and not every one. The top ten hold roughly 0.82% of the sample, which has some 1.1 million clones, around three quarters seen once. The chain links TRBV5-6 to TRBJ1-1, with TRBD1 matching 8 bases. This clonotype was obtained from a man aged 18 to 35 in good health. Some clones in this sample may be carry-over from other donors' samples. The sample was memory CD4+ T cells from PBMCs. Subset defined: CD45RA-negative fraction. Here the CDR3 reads CASSPDRAMNTEAFF. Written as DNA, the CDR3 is TGTGCCAGCAGCCCGGACAGGGCAATGAACACTGAAGCTTTCTTT.